This T cell receptor (beta chain) comes out of a study of T cell responses to AZD1222 COVID-19 vaccine. Looking at the study overall: Combined were second doses at about 4 or about 12 weeks.

Turning to this clone: The antigen is undetermined.

General study points: Two AZD1222 doses significantly raised spike-specific TCR breadth and depth over controls. Repertoires were obtained only post-peak T cell response.

The length of the CDR3 is 12 residues. Germline CDR1 is LGHDT and CDR2 is YNNKEL (reference sequence). Trimming removed 1 base at V and 6 bases at J, with 4 bases between. The repertoire was sequenced with immunoSEQ multiplex PCR; TCRdb's copy has only in-frame clones and lacks some. The table includes fewer than 75,000 clones, roughly 87% detected once. This receptor was taken from an adult in good health. The starting material was peripheral blood, obtained on day 0 of AZD1222 vaccination. The chain employs TRBV3-1 (or the pseudogene TRBV3-2) and TRBJ1-5; D is undetermined. DNA for the CDR3: TGTGCCAGCAGCCAAGTGGGTCAGCCCCAGCATTTT. This translates into CASSQVGQPQHF.